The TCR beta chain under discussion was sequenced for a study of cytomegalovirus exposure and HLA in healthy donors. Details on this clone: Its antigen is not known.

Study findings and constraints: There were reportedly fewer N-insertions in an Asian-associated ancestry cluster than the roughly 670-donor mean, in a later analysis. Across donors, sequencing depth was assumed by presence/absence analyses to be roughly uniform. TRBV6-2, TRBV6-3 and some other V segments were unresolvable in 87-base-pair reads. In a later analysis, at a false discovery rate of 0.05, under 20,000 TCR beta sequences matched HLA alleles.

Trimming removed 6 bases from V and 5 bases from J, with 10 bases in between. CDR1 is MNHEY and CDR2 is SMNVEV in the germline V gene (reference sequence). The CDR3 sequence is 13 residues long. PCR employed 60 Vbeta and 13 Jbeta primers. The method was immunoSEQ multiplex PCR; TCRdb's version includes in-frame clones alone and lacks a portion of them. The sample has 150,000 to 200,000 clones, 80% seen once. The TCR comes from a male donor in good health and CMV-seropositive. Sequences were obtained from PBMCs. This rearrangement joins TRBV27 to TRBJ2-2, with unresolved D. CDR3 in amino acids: CASSTPRTGELFF. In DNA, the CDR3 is TGTGCCAGCAGCACTCCCCGGACCGGGGAGCTGTTTTTT.